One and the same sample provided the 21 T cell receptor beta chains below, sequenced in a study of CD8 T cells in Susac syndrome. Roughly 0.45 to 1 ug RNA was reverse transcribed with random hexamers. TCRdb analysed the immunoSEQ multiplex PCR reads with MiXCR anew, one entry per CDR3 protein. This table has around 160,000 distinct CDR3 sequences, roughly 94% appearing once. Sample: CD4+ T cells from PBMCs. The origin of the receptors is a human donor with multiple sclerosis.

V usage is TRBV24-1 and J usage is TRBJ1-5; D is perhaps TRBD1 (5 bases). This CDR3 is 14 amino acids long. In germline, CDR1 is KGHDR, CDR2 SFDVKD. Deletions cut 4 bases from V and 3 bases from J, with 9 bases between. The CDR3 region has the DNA TGTGCCACCAGTGAGGGAGGGGACAATCAGCCCCAGCATTTT. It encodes CATSEGGDNQPQHF.

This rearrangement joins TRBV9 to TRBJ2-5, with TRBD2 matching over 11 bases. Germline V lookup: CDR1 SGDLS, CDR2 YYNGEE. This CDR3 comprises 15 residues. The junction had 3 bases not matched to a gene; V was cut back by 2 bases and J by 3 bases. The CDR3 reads CASSVQTSGEETQYF. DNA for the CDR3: TGTGCCAGCAGCGTCCAGACTAGCGGGGAAGAGACCCAGTACTTC.

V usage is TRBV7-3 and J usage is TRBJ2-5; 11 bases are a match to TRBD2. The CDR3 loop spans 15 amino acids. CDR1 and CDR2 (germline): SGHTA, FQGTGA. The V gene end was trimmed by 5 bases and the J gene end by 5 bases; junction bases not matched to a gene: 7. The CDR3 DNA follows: TGTGCCAGCAGCCCTACTAGCGGGAGTTGGGAGACCCAGTACTTC. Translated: CASSPTSGSWETQYF.

The CDR3 protein is CASKLANEQFF. CDR3 coding DNA: TGTGCCAGCAAACTAGCGAATGAGCAGTTCTTC. V is TRBV28 and J is TRBJ2-1; TRBD2 matches 7 bases. The germline V gene has CDR1 MDHEN and CDR2 SYDVKM. The junction had 1 base not matched to a gene; V was cut back by 7 bases and J by 7 bases. The CDR3 is made up of 11 amino acids.

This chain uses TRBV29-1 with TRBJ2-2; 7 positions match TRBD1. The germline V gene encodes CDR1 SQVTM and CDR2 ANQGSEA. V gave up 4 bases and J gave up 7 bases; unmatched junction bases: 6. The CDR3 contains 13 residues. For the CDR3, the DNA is TGCAGCGTTGTGCGACAGGGCGGCGGGGAGCTGTTTTTT. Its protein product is CSVVRQGGGELFF.

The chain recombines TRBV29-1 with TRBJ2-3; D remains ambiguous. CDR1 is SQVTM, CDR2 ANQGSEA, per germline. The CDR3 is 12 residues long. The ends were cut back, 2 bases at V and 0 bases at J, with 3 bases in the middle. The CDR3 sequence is CSVETSTDTQYF. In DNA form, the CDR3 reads TGCAGCGTTGAAACTAGCACAGATACGCAGTATTTT.

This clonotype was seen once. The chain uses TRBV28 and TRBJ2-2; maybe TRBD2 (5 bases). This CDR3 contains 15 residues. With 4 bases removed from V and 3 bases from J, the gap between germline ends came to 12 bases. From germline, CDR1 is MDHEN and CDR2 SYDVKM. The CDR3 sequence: CASSWAGYDTGELFF. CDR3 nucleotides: TGTGCCAGCAGTTGGGCGGGTTACGACACCGGGGAGCTGTTTTTT.

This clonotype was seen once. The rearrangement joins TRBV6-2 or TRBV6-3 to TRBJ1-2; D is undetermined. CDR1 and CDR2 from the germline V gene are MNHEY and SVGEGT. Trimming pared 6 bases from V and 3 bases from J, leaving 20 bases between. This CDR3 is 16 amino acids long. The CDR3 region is CASRPPDLRNDYGYTF. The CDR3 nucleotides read TGTGCCAGCAGACCCCCGGACCTCAGGAACGACTATGGCTACACCTTC.

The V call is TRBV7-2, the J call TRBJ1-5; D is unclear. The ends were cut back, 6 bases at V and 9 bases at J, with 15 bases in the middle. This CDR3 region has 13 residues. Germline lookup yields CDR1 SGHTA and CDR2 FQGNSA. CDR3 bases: TGTGCCAGCAGTCGACAAATCCTCGGGCCCCAGCATTTT. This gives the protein CASSRQILGPQHF.

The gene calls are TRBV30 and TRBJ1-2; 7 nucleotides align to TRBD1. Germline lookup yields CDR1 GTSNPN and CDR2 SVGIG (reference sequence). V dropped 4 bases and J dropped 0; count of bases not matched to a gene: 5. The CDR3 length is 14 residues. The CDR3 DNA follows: TGTGCCTGGAACAGGGGAATCGCTAACTATGGCTACACCTTC. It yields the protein CAWNRGIANYGYTF. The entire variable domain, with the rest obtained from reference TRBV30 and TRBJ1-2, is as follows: SQTIHQWPATLVQPVGSPLSLECTVEGTSNPNLYWYRQAAGRGLQLLFYSVGIGQISSEVPQNLSASRPQDRQFILSSKKLLLSDSGFYLCAWNRGIANYGYTFGSGTRLTVV.

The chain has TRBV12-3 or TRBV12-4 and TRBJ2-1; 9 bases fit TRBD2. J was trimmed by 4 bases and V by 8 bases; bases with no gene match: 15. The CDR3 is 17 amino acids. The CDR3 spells CASPPRGGRASYNEQFF. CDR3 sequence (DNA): TGTGCCAGCCCTCCGAGAGGCGGGAGGGCATCTTACAATGAGCAGTTCTTC.

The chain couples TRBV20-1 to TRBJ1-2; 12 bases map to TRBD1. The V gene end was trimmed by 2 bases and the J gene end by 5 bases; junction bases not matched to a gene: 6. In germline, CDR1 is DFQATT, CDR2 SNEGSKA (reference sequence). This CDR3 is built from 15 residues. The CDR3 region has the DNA TGCAGTGCTAGATATCCGGGACAGGGGGCTTATGGCTACACCTTC. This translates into CSARYPGQGAYGYTF.

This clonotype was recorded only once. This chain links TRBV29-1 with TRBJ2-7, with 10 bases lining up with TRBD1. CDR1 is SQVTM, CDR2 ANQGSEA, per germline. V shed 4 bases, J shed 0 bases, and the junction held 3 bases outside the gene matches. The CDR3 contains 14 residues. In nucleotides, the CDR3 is TGCAGCGTTGGCCGGACAGGGGGCTCCTACGAGCAGTACTTC. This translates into CSVGRTGGSYEQYF.

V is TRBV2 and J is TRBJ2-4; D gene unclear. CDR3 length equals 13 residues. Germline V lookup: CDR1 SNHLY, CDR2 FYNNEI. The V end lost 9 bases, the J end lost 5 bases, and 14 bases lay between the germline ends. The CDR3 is CASRTPFQNIQYF. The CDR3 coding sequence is TGTGCCAGTCGGACCCCCTTTCAAAACATTCAGTACTTC.

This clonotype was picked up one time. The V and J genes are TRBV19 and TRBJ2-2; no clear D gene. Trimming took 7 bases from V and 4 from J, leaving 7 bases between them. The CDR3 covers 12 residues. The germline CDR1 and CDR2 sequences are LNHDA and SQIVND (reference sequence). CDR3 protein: CASKPGTGELFF. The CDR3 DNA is TGTGCCAGTAAGCCGGGCACCGGGGAGCTGTTTTTT.

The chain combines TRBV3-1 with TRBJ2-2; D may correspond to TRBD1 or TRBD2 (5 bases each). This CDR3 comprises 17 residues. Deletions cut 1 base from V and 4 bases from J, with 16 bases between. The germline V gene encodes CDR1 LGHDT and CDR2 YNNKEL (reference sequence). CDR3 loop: CASSQGGSRRGTGELFF. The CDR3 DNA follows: TGTGCCAGCAGCCAAGGAGGGTCGAGAAGGGGCACCGGGGAGCTGTTTTTT.

CDR3 sequence: CASSLTGDNTEAFF. DNA of the CDR3: TGCGCCAGCAGCCTGACAGGGGACAACACTGAAGCTTTCTTT. The rearrangement uses TRBV5-1 and TRBJ1-1; 8 nucleotides agree with TRBD1. The CDR3 is made up of 14 amino acids. Germline V CDR1 and CDR2: SGHRS, YFSETQ. Germline trimming cut 4 bases from V and 2 bases from J; bases unmatched to any gene: 4. Full variable domain (remainder filled in from reference TRBV5-1 and TRBJ1-1): KAGVTQTPRYLIKTRGQQVTLSCSPISGHRSVSWYQQTPGQGLQFLFEYFSETQRNKGNFPGRFSGRQFSNSRSEMNVSTLELGDSALYLCASSLTGDNTEAFFGQGTRLTVV.

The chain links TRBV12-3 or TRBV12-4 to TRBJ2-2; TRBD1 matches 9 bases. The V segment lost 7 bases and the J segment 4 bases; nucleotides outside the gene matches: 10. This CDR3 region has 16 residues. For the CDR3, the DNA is TGTGCCAGCAAATCGACCGGGACAGGGCCCACCGGGGAGCTGTTTTTT. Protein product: CASKSTGTGPTGELFF.

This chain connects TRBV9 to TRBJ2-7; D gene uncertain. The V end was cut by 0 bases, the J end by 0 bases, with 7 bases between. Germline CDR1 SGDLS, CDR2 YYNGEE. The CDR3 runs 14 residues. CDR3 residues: CASSVVGNSYEQYF. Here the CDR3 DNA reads TGTGCCAGCAGCGTAGTTGGTAACTCCTACGAGCAGTACTTC.

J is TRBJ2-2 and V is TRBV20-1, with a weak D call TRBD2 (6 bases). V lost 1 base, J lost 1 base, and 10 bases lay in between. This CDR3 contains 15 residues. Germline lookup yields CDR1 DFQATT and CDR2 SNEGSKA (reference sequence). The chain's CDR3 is CSARGVSGNTGELFF. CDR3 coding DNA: TGCAGTGCTAGAGGGGTTAGCGGGAACACCGGGGAGCTGTTTTTT.

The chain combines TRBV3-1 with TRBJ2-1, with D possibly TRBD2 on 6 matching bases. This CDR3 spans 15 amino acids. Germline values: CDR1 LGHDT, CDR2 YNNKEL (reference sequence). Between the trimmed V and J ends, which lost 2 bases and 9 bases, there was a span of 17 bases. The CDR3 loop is CASSQQGGGVVEQFF. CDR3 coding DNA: TGTGCCAGCAGCCAACAAGGTGGAGGGGTGGTTGAGCAGTTCTTC.